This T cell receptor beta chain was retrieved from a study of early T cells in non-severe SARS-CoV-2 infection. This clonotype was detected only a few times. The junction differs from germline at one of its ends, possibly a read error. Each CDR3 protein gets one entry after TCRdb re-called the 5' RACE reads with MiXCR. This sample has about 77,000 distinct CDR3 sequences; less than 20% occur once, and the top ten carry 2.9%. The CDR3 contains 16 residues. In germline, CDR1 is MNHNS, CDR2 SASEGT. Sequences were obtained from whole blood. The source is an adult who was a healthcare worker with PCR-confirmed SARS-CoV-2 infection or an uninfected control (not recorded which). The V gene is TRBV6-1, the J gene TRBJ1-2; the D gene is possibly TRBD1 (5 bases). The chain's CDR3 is CASSEVRQPFNYGYTF. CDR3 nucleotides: TGTGCCAGCAGCGAAGTCCGACAGCCCTTTAACTATGGCTACACCTTC.